Detailed here is one T cell receptor (beta chain). This sample was included in a study of shared clonotypes between healthy human individuals. V lost 2 bases, J lost 0 bases, and 11 bases lay in between. CDR1 is SEHNR and CDR2 is FQNEAQ in the germline V gene (reference sequence). The CDR3 covers 16 residues. Method: immunoSEQ multiplex PCR; TCRdb's copy keeps in-frame clones and lacks some. The sample records over 700,000 clones, 55% to 80% being singletons. This receptor was taken from a woman aged 25 to 39 in good health. Sequenced sample: memory CD4+ T cells sorted from blood. Subset in this sample: CD45RA-negative fraction. This chain connects TRBV7-9 to TRBJ1-3; no clear D. CDR3 nucleotides: TGTGCCAGCAGCTTATCGTCCGGAAACTCTGGAAACACCATATATTTT. It encodes CASSLSSGNSGNTIYF.